This T cell receptor beta chain was captured in a study of T-cell reconstitution after alpha-beta-depleted transplantation in children. This clonotype was found a few times. The TCRbeta library incorporated unique molecular identifiers. TCRdb analysed the PCR reads with MiXCR anew, one entry per CDR3 protein. This table holds 450,000 to 600,000 distinct CDR3 sequences, under 15% found once. V lost 5 bases, J lost 5 bases, and 13 bases lay in between. The CDR3 is made up of 14 amino acids. Germline loops: CDR1 SGHVT, CDR2 SQSDAQ. This TCR was recovered from a male patient between 10 and 17 years old who had a stem cell transplant for acute myeloid leukemia, so the T cells may come from the graft donor. The sequenced sample was PBMCs, mostly from graft donor cells, obtained 360 days after TCRalphabeta/CD19-depleted stem cell transplant. This chain uses TRBV7-4 with TRBJ2-1, with a weak D call TRBD2 (6 bases). The DNA of the CDR3 is TGTGCCAGCAGCCCGAGATGGGGGGACAATGAGCAGTTCTTC. Amino acids: CASSPRWGDNEQFF.